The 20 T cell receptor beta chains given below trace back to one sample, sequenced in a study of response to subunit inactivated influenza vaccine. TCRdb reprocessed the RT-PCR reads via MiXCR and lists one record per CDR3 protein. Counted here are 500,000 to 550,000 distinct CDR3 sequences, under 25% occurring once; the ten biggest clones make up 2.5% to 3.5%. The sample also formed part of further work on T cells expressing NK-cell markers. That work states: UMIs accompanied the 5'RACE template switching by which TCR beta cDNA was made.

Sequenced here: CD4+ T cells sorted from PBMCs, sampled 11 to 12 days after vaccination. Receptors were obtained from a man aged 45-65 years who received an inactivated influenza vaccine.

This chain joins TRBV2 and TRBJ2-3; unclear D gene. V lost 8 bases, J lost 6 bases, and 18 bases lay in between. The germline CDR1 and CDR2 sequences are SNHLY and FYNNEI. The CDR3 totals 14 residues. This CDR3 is CASGGPQQGDTQYF. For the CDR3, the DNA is TGTGCCAGCGGCGGACCTCAGCAAGGGGATACGCAGTATTTT.

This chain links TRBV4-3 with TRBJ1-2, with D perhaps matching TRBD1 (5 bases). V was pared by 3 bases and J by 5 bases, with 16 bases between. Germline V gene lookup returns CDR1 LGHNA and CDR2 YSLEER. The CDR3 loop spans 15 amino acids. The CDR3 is CASSQEKTGWYGYTF. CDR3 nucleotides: TGCGCCAGCAGCCAGGAAAAAACAGGCTGGTATGGCTACACCTTC.

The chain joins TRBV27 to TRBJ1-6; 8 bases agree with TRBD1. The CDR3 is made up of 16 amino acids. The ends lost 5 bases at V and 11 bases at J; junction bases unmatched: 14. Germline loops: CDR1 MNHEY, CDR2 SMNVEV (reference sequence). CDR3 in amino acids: CASSPRTGQLPAPLHF. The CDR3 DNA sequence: TGTGCCAGCAGTCCCAGGACAGGGCAACTCCCGGCACCCCTCCACTTT.

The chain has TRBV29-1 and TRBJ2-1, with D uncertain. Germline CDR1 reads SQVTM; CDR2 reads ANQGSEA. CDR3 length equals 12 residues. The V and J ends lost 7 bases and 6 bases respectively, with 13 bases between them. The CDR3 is CSGRTQFNEQFF. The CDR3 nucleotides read TGCAGCGGCCGGACCCAATTCAATGAGCAGTTCTTC.

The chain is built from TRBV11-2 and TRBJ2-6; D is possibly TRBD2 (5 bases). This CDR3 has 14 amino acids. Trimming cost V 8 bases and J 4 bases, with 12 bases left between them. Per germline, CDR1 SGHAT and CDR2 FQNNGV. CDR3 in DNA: TGTGCCAGCGGTCTAGCCTCCGGGGCCAACGTCCTGACTTTC. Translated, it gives CASGLASGANVLTF.

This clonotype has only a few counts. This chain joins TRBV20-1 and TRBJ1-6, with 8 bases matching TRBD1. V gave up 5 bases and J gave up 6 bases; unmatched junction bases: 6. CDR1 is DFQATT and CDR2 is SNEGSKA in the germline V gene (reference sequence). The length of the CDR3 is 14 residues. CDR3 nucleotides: TGCAGTGCTGGACAGGGTCTTGGTAATTCACCCCTCCACTTT. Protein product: CSAGQGLGNSPLHF.

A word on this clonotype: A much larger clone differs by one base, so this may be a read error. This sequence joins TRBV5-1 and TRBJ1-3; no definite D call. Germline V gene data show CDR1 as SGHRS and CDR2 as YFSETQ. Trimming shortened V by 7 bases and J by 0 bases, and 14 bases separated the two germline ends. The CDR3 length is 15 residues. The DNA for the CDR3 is TGCGCCAGCGGCCTTTGGGGTAACTCTGGAAACACCATATATTTT. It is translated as CASGLWGNSGNTIYF. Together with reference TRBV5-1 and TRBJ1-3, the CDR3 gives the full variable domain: KAGVTQTPRYLIKTRGQQVTLSCSPISGHRSVSWYQQTPGQGLQFLFEYFSETQRNKGNFPGRFSGRQFSNSRSEMNVSTLELGDSALYLCASGLWGNSGNTIYFGEGSWLTVV.

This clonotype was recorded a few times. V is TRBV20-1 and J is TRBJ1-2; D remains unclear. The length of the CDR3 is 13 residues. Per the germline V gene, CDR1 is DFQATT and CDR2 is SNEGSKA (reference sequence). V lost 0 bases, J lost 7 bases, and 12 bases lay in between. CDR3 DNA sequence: TGCAGTGCTAGAGATGAGGGATTCGGTGGCTACACCTTC. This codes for CSARDEGFGGYTF.

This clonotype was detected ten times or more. The CDR3 loop is CASSRLLNTEAFF. CDR3 DNA sequence: TGTGCCAGCAGCCGCCTTCTGAACACTGAAGCTTTCTTT. The J gene is TRBJ1-1, the V gene TRBV12-3 or TRBV12-4; D unclear. The CDR3 runs to 13 residues. Trimming stripped 6 bases from V and 0 bases from J, with 8 bases between.

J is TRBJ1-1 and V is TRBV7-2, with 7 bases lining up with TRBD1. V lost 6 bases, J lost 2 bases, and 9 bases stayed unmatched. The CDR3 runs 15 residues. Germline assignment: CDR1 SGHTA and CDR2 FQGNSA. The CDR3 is CASRNRDRLNTEAFF. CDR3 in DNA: TGTGCCAGCAGAAACCGGGACAGACTTAACACTGAAGCTTTCTTT.

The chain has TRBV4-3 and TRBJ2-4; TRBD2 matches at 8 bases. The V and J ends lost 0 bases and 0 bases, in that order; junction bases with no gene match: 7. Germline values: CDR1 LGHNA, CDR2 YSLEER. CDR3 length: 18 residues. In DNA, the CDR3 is TGCGCCAGCAGCCAAGAATTAGCGGGGAAGCTAGCCAAAAACATTCAGTACTTC. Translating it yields CASSQELAGKLAKNIQYF.

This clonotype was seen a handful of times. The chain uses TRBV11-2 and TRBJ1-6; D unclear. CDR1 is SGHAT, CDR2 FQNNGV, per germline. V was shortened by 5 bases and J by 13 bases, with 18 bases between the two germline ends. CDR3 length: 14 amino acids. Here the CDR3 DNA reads TGTGCCAGCAGCGCCTCTGATTCGGTGGTTCCCCTCCACTTT. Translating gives CASSASDSVVPLHF.

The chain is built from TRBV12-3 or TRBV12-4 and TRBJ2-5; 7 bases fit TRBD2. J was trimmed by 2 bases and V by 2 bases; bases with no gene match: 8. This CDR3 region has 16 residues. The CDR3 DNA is TGTGCCAGCAGTTTATGGGCTAGCGGAGGTCAAGAGACCCAGTACTTC. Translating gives CASSLWASGGQETQYF.

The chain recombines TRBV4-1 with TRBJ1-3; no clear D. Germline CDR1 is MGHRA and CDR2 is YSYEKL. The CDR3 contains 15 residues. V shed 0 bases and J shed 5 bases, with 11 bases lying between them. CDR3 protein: CASSQEVPGRNTIYF. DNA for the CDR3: TGCGCCAGCAGCCAAGAAGTCCCCGGGAGAAACACCATATATTTT.

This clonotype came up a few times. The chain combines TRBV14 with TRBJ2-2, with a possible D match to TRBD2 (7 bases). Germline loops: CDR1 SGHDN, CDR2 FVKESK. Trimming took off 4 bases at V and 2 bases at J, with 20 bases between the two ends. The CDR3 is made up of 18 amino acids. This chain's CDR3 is CASSRRLAAGTNTGELFF. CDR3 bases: TGTGCCAGCAGCCGCCGACTAGCCGCAGGGACAAACACCGGGGAGCTGTTTTTT.

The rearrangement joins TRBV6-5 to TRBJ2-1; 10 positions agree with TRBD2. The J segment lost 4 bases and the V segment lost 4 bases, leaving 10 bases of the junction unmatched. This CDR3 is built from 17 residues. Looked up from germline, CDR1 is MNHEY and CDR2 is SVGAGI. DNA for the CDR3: TGTGCCAGCAGTTTTTCCCGCACTAGCGGGGCTTACAATGAGCAGTTCTTC. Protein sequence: CASSFSRTSGAYNEQFF.

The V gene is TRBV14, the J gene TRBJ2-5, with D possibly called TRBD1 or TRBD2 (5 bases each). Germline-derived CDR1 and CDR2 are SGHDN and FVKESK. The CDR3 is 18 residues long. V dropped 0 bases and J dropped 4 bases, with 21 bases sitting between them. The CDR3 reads CASSQEGLGTVWSETQYF. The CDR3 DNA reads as TGTGCCAGCAGCCAAGAAGGCTTGGGGACGGTGTGGTCAGAGACCCAGTACTTC.

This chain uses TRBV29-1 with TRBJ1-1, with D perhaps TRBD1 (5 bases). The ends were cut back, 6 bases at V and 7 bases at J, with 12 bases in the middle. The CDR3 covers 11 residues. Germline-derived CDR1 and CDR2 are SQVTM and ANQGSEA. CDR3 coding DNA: TGCAGCGTCCGAGGGACCTATGAAGCTTTCTTT. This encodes CSVRGTYEAFF.

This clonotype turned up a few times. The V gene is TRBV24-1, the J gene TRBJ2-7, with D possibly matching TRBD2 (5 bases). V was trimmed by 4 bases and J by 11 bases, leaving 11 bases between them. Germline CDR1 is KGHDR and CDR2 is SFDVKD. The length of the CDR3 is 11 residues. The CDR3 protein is CATSDLTKKYF. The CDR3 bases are TGTGCCACCAGTGACCTGACTAAGAAGTACTTC.

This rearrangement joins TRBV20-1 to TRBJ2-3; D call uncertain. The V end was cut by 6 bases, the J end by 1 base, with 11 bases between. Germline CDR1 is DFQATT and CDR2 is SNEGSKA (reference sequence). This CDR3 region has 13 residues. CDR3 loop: CSARYFGTDTQYF. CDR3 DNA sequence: TGCAGTGCCAGATACTTCGGCACAGATACGCAGTATTTT.